A selection of T cell receptor beta chains follows, all from one sample in a study of human T cells and chemical hapten exposure. TCRdb re-analysed the RACE reads in MiXCR, keeping a single row per CDR3 protein. The data contain 85,000 to 90,000 distinct CDR3 sequences, around 9.6% of them singletons. The sequenced sample was whole blood, obtained in connection with sensitization to the hapten diphenylcyclopropenone (DPC). These receptor sequences come from a woman aged 40-49 years with alopecia areata. Some clones in this sample may be carry-over from other donors' samples. Each CDR3 is given with its conserved first and last residue. The D gene is left open where the match is weak. Clone size is not always given. Where it is, it says once, few, many or a class for expanded clones.

cdr3_aa: CASSMYPGTASYEQYF
cdr3_nt: TGTGCCAGCAGCATGTATCCTGGGACAGCCTCCTACGAGCAGTACTTC
d_call: TRBD1
v_call: TRBV5-4
clone_size: .
j_call: TRBJ2-7

cdr3_aa: CSARETGSYGYTF
cdr3_nt: TGCAGTGCTAGAGAAACAGGAAGCTATGGCTACACCTTC
d_call: .
v_call: TRBV20-1
clone_size: .
j_call: TRBJ1-2

cdr3_aa: CSARTGAYEQYF
cdr3_nt: TGCAGTGCTAGGACCGGCGCGTACGAGCAGTACTTC
d_call: .
v_call: TRBV20-1
clone_size: .
j_call: TRBJ2-7

cdr3_aa: CASGTGTGAYNEQFF
cdr3_nt: TGTGCTAGTGGTACCGGGACAGGGGCCTACAATGAGCAGTTCTTC
d_call: TRBD1
v_call: TRBV12-5
clone_size: .
j_call: TRBJ2-1

cdr3_aa: CAISESTLGQGYRPQHF
cdr3_nt: TGTGCCATCAGTGAGTCGACCCTAGGACAGGGGTATCGTCCCCAGCATTTT
d_call: TRBD1
v_call: TRBV10-3
clone_size: many
j_call: TRBJ1-5

cdr3_aa: CASSLDTWPGWELFF
cdr3_nt: TGCGCCAGCAGTCTAGACACCTGGCCCGGCTGGGAGCTGTTTTTT
d_call: .
v_call: TRBV23-1
clone_size: many
j_call: TRBJ2-2

cdr3_aa: CASSQDWSGGNSPLHF
cdr3_nt: TGCGCCAGCAGCCAGGATTGGTCTGGCGGGAATTCACCCCTCCACTTT
d_call: .
v_call: TRBV4-3
clone_size: few
j_call: TRBJ1-6

cdr3_aa: CASSPMQGPGNTIYF
cdr3_nt: TGTGCCAGCAGCCCCATGCAGGGCCCTGGAAACACCATATATTTT
d_call: .
v_call: TRBV7-2
clone_size: few
j_call: TRBJ1-3

cdr3_aa: CASSLIYTFNSPLHF
cdr3_nt: TGTGCCAGCAGTTTAATTTACACCTTTAATTCACCCCTCCACTTT
d_call: .
v_call: TRBV12-3/TRBV12-4
clone_size: many
j_call: TRBJ1-6

cdr3_aa: CASSLWRASGRKNIQYF
cdr3_nt: TGTGCCAGCAGCCTCTGGCGGGCTAGCGGGCGTAAAAACATTCAGTACTTC
d_call: TRBD2
v_call: TRBV7-2
clone_size: many
j_call: TRBJ2-4

cdr3_aa: CASSQQGPGSYEQYF
cdr3_nt: TGTGCCAGCAGCCAACAGGGACCCGGATCCTACGAGCAGTACTTC
d_call: .
v_call: TRBV12-3/TRBV12-4
clone_size: few
j_call: TRBJ2-7

cdr3_aa: CASSARRGRDDYGYTF
cdr3_nt: TGTGCCAGCAGTGCCAGGAGGGGACGCGACGACTATGGCTACACCTTC
d_call: .
v_call: TRBV28
clone_size: few
j_call: TRBJ1-2

cdr3_aa: CASRTGGLPRGPQHF
cdr3_nt: TGTGCCAGCAGGACTGGGGGACTTCCGAGGGGGCCCCAGCATTTT
d_call: .
v_call: TRBV28
clone_size: few
j_call: TRBJ1-5

cdr3_aa: CASSHPGGGRVNTGELFF
cdr3_nt: TGCGCCAGCAGCCACCCCGGGGGGGGGCGGGTGAACACCGGGGAGCTGTTTTTT
d_call: TRBD2
v_call: TRBV4-3
clone_size: .
j_call: TRBJ2-2

cdr3_aa: CASSPGGMAEKLFF
cdr3_nt: TGTGCCAGCTCCCCTGGAGGGATGGCTGAAAAACTGTTTTTT
d_call: .
v_call: TRBV18
clone_size: few
j_call: TRBJ1-4

cdr3_aa: CASSPPGTGAYEQYF
cdr3_nt: TGTGCCAGCAGTCCCCCCGGGACAGGGGCCTACGAGCAGTACTTC
d_call: TRBD1
v_call: TRBV28
clone_size: few
j_call: TRBJ2-7

cdr3_aa: CASSYADTQYF
cdr3_nt: TGTGCCAGCAGTTACGCGGATACGCAGTATTTT
d_call: .
v_call: TRBV6-6
clone_size: .
j_call: TRBJ2-3

cdr3_aa: CASSLDLNQPQHF
cdr3_nt: TGTGCCAGCAGCTTGGACCTCAATCAGCCCCAGCATTTT
d_call: .
v_call: TRBV5-5
clone_size: many
j_call: TRBJ1-5

cdr3_aa: CASSRGPGNTIYF
cdr3_nt: TGTGCCAGCAGTCGGGGTCCTGGAAACACCATATATTTT
d_call: .
v_call: TRBV25-1
clone_size: .
j_call: TRBJ1-3

cdr3_aa: CASRRDLFSTDTQYF
cdr3_nt: TGTGCCAGCCGGAGGGACCTATTTAGCACAGATACGCAGTATTTT
d_call: .
v_call: TRBV6-1
clone_size: few
j_call: TRBJ2-3

cdr3_aa: CASSEVRSFRDADYGYTF
cdr3_nt: TGTGCCAGCAGTGAAGTTCGCTCGTTCAGGGATGCAGATTATGGCTACACCTTC
d_call: .
v_call: TRBV25-1
clone_size: many
j_call: TRBJ1-2

cdr3_aa: CASSQGLTSSDQETQYF
cdr3_nt: TGCGCCAGCAGCCAAGGGCTAACGTCCTCCGATCAAGAGACCCAGTACTTC
d_call: .
v_call: TRBV4-3
clone_size: .
j_call: TRBJ2-5

cdr3_aa: CASSMLGATNEKLFF
cdr3_nt: TGTGCCAGTAGTATGTTAGGTGCAACTAATGAAAAACTGTTTTTT
d_call: .
v_call: TRBV19
clone_size: few
j_call: TRBJ1-4

cdr3_aa: CASSADSHGYTF
cdr3_nt: TGTGCCAGCAGCGCGGACAGCCATGGCTACACCTTC
d_call: .
v_call: TRBV7-9
clone_size: many
j_call: TRBJ1-2

cdr3_aa: CASSQGIEQYF
cdr3_nt: TGTGCCAGCAGCCAGGGGATAGAGCAGTACTTC
d_call: .
v_call: TRBV6-5
clone_size: .
j_call: TRBJ2-7

cdr3_aa: CASSFLGVDIQYF
cdr3_nt: TGTGCCAGCAGCTTCTTAGGGGTCGACATTCAGTACTTC
d_call: .
v_call: TRBV5-4
clone_size: .
j_call: TRBJ2-4

cdr3_aa: CASSPRGQGAQTGGYTF
cdr3_nt: TGTGCCAGCTCACCGCGGGGACAGGGGGCCCAAACCGGTGGCTACACCTTC
d_call: TRBD1
v_call: TRBV18
clone_size: many
j_call: TRBJ1-2

cdr3_aa: CASSRPGTGSGANVLTF
cdr3_nt: TGTGCCAGCAGCCGTCCCGGGACAGGTTCTGGGGCCAACGTCCTGACTTTC
d_call: TRBD1
v_call: TRBV2
clone_size: .
j_call: TRBJ2-6

cdr3_aa: CASSSLRQGAGASGYTF
cdr3_nt: TGTGCCAGCAGCTCTCTCCGGCAGGGAGCAGGTGCTTCTGGCTACACCTTC
d_call: .
v_call: TRBV7-8
clone_size: .
j_call: TRBJ1-2

cdr3_aa: CSARTGTSDGELFF
cdr3_nt: TGCAGTGCTAGAACCGGGACTAGCGACGGGGAGCTGTTTTTT
d_call: TRBD2
v_call: TRBV20-1
clone_size: few
j_call: TRBJ2-2

cdr3_aa: CASSISGGPSNQPQHF
cdr3_nt: TGTGCCAGTAGTATAAGCGGGGGCCCCAGCAATCAGCCCCAGCATTTT
d_call: .
v_call: TRBV19
clone_size: many
j_call: TRBJ1-5

cdr3_aa: CASSLRQGTGDEAFF
cdr3_nt: TGTGCCAGCAGTCTCCGACAGGGAACGGGAGATGAAGCTTTCTTT
d_call: TRBD1
v_call: TRBV28
clone_size: many
j_call: TRBJ1-1

cdr3_aa: CSVLTGENTGELFF
cdr3_nt: TGCAGCGTTCTGACGGGAGAGAACACCGGGGAGCTGTTTTTT
d_call: .
v_call: TRBV29-1
clone_size: many
j_call: TRBJ2-2

cdr3_aa: CAISELDQPQHF
cdr3_nt: TGTGCCATCAGTGAGCTGGATCAGCCCCAGCATTTT
d_call: .
v_call: TRBV10-3
clone_size: many
j_call: TRBJ1-5

cdr3_aa: CASSSRDLNSPLHF
cdr3_nt: TGTGCCAGCAGCTCCCGGGACCTCAATTCACCCCTCCACTTT
d_call: .
v_call: TRBV5-6
clone_size: many
j_call: TRBJ1-6

cdr3_aa: CASSTDYQETQYF
cdr3_nt: TGTGCCAGCAGCACGGACTACCAAGAGACCCAGTACTTC
d_call: .
v_call: TRBV4-2
clone_size: few
j_call: TRBJ2-5

cdr3_aa: CASSESGAGGYTF
cdr3_nt: TGTGCCAGCAGTGAGTCGGGGGCCGGTGGCTACACCTTC
d_call: .
v_call: TRBV25-1
clone_size: .
j_call: TRBJ1-2

cdr3_aa: CASSQINQPQHF
cdr3_nt: TGTGCCAGCAGCCAAATAAATCAGCCCCAGCATTTT
d_call: .
v_call: TRBV3-1
clone_size: few
j_call: TRBJ1-5

cdr3_aa: CASSVGDRGLRTEAFF
cdr3_nt: TGTGCCAGCAGCGTAGGGGACAGGGGGTTGCGCACTGAAGCTTTCTTT
d_call: TRBD1
v_call: TRBV9
clone_size: many
j_call: TRBJ1-1

cdr3_aa: CASSLGGDGGYGYTF
cdr3_nt: TGTGCCAGCAGCTTAGGTGGGGACGGAGGCTATGGCTACACCTTC
d_call: .
v_call: TRBV7-2
clone_size: few
j_call: TRBJ1-2

cdr3_aa: CASSRTGGYEAFF
cdr3_nt: TGTGCCAGCAGTCGGACAGGGGGCTATGAAGCTTTCTTT
d_call: TRBD1
v_call: TRBV6-1
clone_size: .
j_call: TRBJ1-1

cdr3_aa: CASRPPGAGDSPLHF
cdr3_nt: TGTGCCAGCAGGCCCCCGGGGGCCGGAGATTCACCCCTCCACTTT
d_call: .
v_call: TRBV7-9
clone_size: many
j_call: TRBJ1-6

cdr3_aa: CASSLFTGISYEQYF
cdr3_nt: TGTGCCAGCAGCTTATTCACCGGTATCTCCTACGAGCAGTACTTC
d_call: .
v_call: TRBV7-8
clone_size: many
j_call: TRBJ2-7

cdr3_aa: CASSPSERGAFF
cdr3_nt: TGTGCCAGCAGCCCAAGCGAGCGAGGAGCTTTCTTT
d_call: .
v_call: TRBV11-2
clone_size: many
j_call: TRBJ1-1

cdr3_aa: CASSYGTGGYEQYF
cdr3_nt: TGTGCCAGCAGCTACGGGACAGGAGGCTACGAGCAGTACTTC
d_call: TRBD1
v_call: TRBV11-2
clone_size: many
j_call: TRBJ2-7

cdr3_aa: CASSSPGAWVEAFF
cdr3_nt: TGTGCCAGCAGCTCACCAGGGGCGTGGGTTGAAGCTTTCTTT
d_call: .
v_call: TRBV7-2
clone_size: many
j_call: TRBJ1-1

cdr3_aa: CASSQDGGSAGYYGYTF
cdr3_nt: TGTGCCAGCAGCCAAGATGGAGGGAGCGCAGGATACTATGGCTACACCTTC
d_call: .
v_call: TRBV4-2
clone_size: few
j_call: TRBJ1-2

cdr3_aa: CSATNTRFRASTEAFF
cdr3_nt: TGCAGTGCCACAAACACTCGCTTCAGGGCCTCTACTGAAGCTTTCTTT
d_call: .
v_call: TRBV20-1
clone_size: few
j_call: TRBJ1-1

cdr3_aa: CASSQTGFSGEKLFF
cdr3_nt: TGTGCCAGCAGCCAGACAGGGTTCTCGGGTGAAAAACTGTTTTTT
d_call: TRBD1
v_call: TRBV4-2
clone_size: few
j_call: TRBJ1-4